The source of this T cell receptor (beta chain) is a study of control samples from healthy donors and cancer patients (dated by TCRdb to about 2020). Taken from cysteine to phenylalanine, the CDR3 has 16 residues. The sequence is cut down to CDR3 DNA, 48 bases in frame from base 1. V was cut back by 0 bases and J by 2 bases, leaving a gap of 14 bases between them. Looking up the germline V gene yields CDR1 SGHRS and CDR2 YFSETQ. A word on this clone: The antigen it binds to is not known. No much larger clone is present one base from it, and per-base qualities are unavailable.

Libraries were made using the immunoSEQ multiplex PCR assay. The table was pulled from immuneACCESS by TCRdb, which kept in-frame rearrangements only. Such tables lose some clones; where checked, under half of the loss comes from unresolved V genes, and the rest has no known cause. Within this sample are 100,000 to 150,000 clones, with about 87% of them counted one time only. Clones ranked in the top ten supply 2.9% of the sample. The specimen sequenced was blood. This clonotype was sampled from a man aged 60 to 69 in good health. The sequence is built from TRBV5-1 and TRBJ1-2; no D segment can be confidently identified. CDR3 reads: CASSLGRTALNYGYTF. The sequenced DNA is TGCGCCAGCAGCTTGGGGCGTACGGCGCTCAACTATGGCTACACCTTC.